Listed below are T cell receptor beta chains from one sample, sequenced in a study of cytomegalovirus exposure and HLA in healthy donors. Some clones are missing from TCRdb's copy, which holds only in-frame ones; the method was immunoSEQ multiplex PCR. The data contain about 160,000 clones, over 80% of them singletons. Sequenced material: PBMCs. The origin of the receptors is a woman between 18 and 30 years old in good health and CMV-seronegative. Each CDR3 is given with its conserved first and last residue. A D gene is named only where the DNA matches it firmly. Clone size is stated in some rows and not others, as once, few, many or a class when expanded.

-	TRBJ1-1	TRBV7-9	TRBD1	CSSSLARTGDEAFF	TGTTCCAGCAGCTTAGCGAGGACAGGGGATGAAGCTTTCTTT
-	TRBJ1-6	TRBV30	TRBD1	CAWRSGTGNSPLHF	TGTGCCTGGAGGTCCGGGACAGGGAATTCACCCCTCCACTTT
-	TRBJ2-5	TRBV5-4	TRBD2	CASSLSGGVKETQYF	TGTGCCAGCAGCTTATCGGGGGGGGTAAAAGAGACCCAGTACTTC
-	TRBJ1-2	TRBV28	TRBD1	CASSLGHRGGYGYTF	TGTGCCAGCAGTTTAGGGCACAGGGGTGGCTATGGCTACACCTTC
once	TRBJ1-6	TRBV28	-	CASLGGRGRLNSPLHF	TGTGCCAGCTTGGGGGGGAGGGGCCGATTGAATTCACCCCTCCACTTT
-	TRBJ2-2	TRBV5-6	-	CASSLFQGSNTGELFF	TGTGCCAGCAGCTTGTTTCAGGGTTCGAACACCGGGGAGCTGTTTTTT
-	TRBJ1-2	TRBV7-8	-	CASSPHKGVRFYTF	TGTGCCAGCAGCCCCCACAAAGGTGTGAGGTTCTACACCTTC
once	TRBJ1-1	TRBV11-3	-	CASSPRLNTEAFF	TGTGCCAGCAGTCCGCGGTTGAACACTGAAGCTTTCTTT
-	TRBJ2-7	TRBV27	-	CASSFGVSYEQYF	TGTGCCAGCAGTTTCGGGGTCTCCTACGAGCAGTACTTC
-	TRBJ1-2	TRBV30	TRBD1	CAWAQGAQGGYTF	TGTGCCTGGGCGCAGGGGGCGCAAGGTGGCTACACCTTC
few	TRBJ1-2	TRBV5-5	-	CASSRGGRDYGYTF	TGTGCCAGCAGCCGGGGGGGAAGGGACTATGGCTACACCTTC
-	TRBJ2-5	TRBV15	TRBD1	CATREQGTQETQYF	TGTGCCACCAGAGAACAGGGGACCCAAGAGACCCAGTACTTC
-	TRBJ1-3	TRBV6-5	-	CASISQGYSGNTIYF	TGTGCCAGCATCTCACAGGGCTACTCTGGAAACACCATATATTTT
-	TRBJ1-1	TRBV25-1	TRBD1	CASIPGQGTLNAEAFF	TGTGCCAGCATCCCGGGACAGGGGACCTTGAACGCAGAAGCTTTCTTT
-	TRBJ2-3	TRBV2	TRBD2	CASTRSGGNTDTQYF	TGTGCCAGCACGCGGAGCGGGGGGAACACAGATACGCAGTATTTT
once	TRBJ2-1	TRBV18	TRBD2	CASSWDSASGGAHEQFF	TGTGCCAGCTCATGGGACAGCGCTAGCGGGGGGGCCCATGAGCAGTTCTTC
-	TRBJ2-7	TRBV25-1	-	CAITRKGDKIAYEQYF	TGTGCCATCACACGGAAGGGGGACAAAATAGCCTACGAGCAGTACTTC
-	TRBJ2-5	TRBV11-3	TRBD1	CASSLVGTGKQYF	TGTGCCAGCAGCTTAGTTGGGACAGGGAAGCAGTACTTC
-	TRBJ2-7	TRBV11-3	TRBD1	CASSSGTGYEQYF	TGTGCCAGCAGCTCCGGGACAGGGTACGAGCAGTACTTC
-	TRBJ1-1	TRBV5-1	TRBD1	CASSTPGQGPMNTEAFF	TGCGCCAGCAGCACACCGGGACAGGGCCCTATGAACACTGAAGCTTTCTTT
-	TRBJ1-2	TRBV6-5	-	CASSYQISGGDGYTF	TGTGCCAGCAGTTACCAGATAAGCGGGGGGGATGGCTACACCTTC
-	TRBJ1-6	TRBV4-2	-	CASTSGGQSPLHF	TGTGCCAGCACCTCCGGGGGGCAGTCACCCCTCCACTTT
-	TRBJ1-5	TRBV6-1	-	CASSVGAGDQPQHF	TGTGCCAGCAGTGTTGGGGCGGGGGATCAGCCCCAGCATTTT
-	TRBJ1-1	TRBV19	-	CASSPSDRLNTEAFF	TGTGCCAGTAGTCCGTCAGACAGATTGAACACTGAAGCTTTCTTT
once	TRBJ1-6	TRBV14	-	CASRRTGYSYNSPLHF	TGTGCCAGCAGGCGTACAGGGTACTCCTATAATTCACCCCTCCACTTT
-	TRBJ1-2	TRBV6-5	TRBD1	CASSGKQGASGYTF	TGTGCCAGCAGTGGTAAACAGGGGGCAAGTGGCTACACCTTC
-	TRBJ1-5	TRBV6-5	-	CASSYSHRLNQPQHF	TGTGCCAGCAGTTACTCCCACAGGCTCAATCAGCCCCAGCATTTT
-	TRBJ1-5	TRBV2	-	CASSPEDNQPQHF	TGTGCCAGCAGCCCCGAGGACAATCAGCCCCAGCATTTT
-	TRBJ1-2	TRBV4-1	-	CASSQGPDRANYGYTF	TGCGCCAGCAGCCAAGGGCCGGACAGAGCTAACTATGGCTACACCTTC
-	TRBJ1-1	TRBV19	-	CASSNADMNTEAFF	TGTGCCAGTAGTAACGCAGACATGAACACTGAAGCTTTCTTT
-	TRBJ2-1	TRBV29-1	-	CSVEEGYLSYNEQFF	TGCAGCGTTGAAGAGGGCTACCTTTCCTACAATGAGCAGTTCTTC
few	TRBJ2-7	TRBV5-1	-	CASSSAVPTYEQYF	TGCGCCAGCAGCTCGGCGGTACCGACCTACGAGCAGTACTTC
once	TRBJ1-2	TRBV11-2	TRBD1	CASSPGRGTGGVYGYTF	TGTGCCAGCAGCCCGGGGAGAGGGACAGGGGGGGTCTATGGCTACACCTTC